This T cell receptor beta chain was recorded in a study of cytomegalovirus exposure and HLA in healthy donors. About this clone itself: No antigen is known for it.

This CDR3 has 16 amino acids. Germline-derived CDR1 and CDR2 are LNHDA and SQIVND (reference sequence). V was clipped by 4 bases and J by 1 base; unmatched bases: 5. Findings and limits, study-wide: Later analysis identified 15,000 to 20,000 TCR beta sequences associated with HLA alleles, using a false discovery rate threshold of 0.05. Earlier results showed most TCR beta V segments being productive about 87% or about 30% of the time.

The PCR employed 60 Vbeta primers together with 13 Jbeta primers. This table comes from immunoSEQ multiplex PCR, and its TCRdb copy is limited to in-frame clones, with some not included. The sample contains 90,000 to 120,000 clones, more than 75% of which appear only once. The sequence came from a man aged 30-40 years in good health and CMV-seropositive. The sequencing input was PBMCs. This chain connects TRBV19 to TRBJ1-5; 9 nucleotides align to TRBD1. The CDR3 here is CASSKGQGLSNQPQHF. The CDR3 coding sequence is TGTGCCAGTAGTAAGGGACAGGGTCTCAGCAATCAGCCCCAGCATTTT.